One sample yielded the 17 T cell receptor beta chains listed below, sequenced in a study of somatic mutations in cytotoxic T cells in rheumatoid arthritis. The repertoire was sequenced with immunoSEQ multiplex PCR; TCRdb's copy has only in-frame clones and lacks some. The sample has around 20,000 clones, 65% to 70% seen once. The sample comprised CD8+ T cells sorted from blood. All receptors come from an adult with rheumatoid arthritis.

This clone was seen only a few times. The rearrangement uses TRBV27 and TRBJ1-1; D is unclear. The CDR3 is 13 residues long. V was pared by 8 bases and J by 4 bases, with 14 bases between. Germline lookup yields CDR1 MNHEY and CDR2 SMNVEV (reference sequence). The CDR3 region is CASGPGSGTEAFF. CDR3 nucleotide sequence: TGTGCCAGCGGACCAGGAAGTGGCACTGAAGCTTTCTTT.

V is TRBV27 and J is TRBJ2-2; a possible D gene is TRBD2 (5 bases). CDR3 length: 10 amino acids. Germline lookup yields CDR1 MNHEY and CDR2 SMNVEV (reference sequence). As DNA, the CDR3 is TGTGTTGTCGGGGAAGGGGAGCTGTTTTTT. This codes for CVVGEGELFF.

The gene calls are TRBV19 and TRBJ1-6, with 7 bases identical to TRBD1. This CDR3 is built from 14 residues. Germline V CDR1 and CDR2: LNHDA, SQIVND (reference sequence). The V and J ends lost 3 bases and 5 bases, in that order; junction bases with no gene match: 1. The CDR3 loop is CASSIGTDNSPLHF. For the CDR3, the DNA is TGTGCCAGTAGTATTGGGACAGATAATTCACCCCTCCACTTT.

This chain connects TRBV27 to TRBJ1-5; D is unresolved. The ends were cut back, 2 bases at V and 4 bases at J, with 9 bases in the middle. Germline loops: CDR1 MNHEY, CDR2 SMNVEV (reference sequence). The CDR3 length is 14 residues. The CDR3 DNA sequence: TGTGCCAGCAGTTTACGGGCGGAGAATCAGCCCCAGCATTTT. This sequence encodes CASSLRAENQPQHF.

J is TRBJ2-7 and V is TRBV9; TRBD1 aligns across 9 bases. The trim removed 4 bases at V and 6 bases at J, leaving 11 bases unmatched. CDR3 length equals 15 residues. The germline V gene has CDR1 SGDLS and CDR2 YYNGEE. This chain's CDR3 is CASSPPTGQGAEQYF. The DNA of the CDR3 is TGTGCCAGCAGCCCCCCTACGGGACAGGGAGCCGAGCAGTACTTC.

The rearrangement links TRBV5-6 to TRBJ2-1; D might be TRBD1 or TRBD2, each matching 5 bases. V lost 1 base, J lost 0 bases, and 11 bases lay in between. The CDR3 runs to 16 residues. Germline V lookup: CDR1 SGHDT, CDR2 YYEEEE. This CDR3 reads CASSLKGPSSYNEQFF. CDR3 DNA sequence: TGTGCCAGCAGCTTGAAGGGACCGAGCTCCTACAATGAGCAGTTCTTC.

The chain recombines TRBV2 with TRBJ1-5; no definite D call. Germline CDR1 and CDR2: SNHLY and FYNNEI. The CDR3 has 15 amino acids. The ends were cut back, 7 bases at V and 1 base at J, with 14 bases in the middle. The DNA of the CDR3 is TGTGCCAGCACCCTCAACACGTGGAGCAATCAGCCCCAGCATTTT. Translated: CASTLNTWSNQPQHF.

The rearrangement uses TRBV13 and TRBJ1-1, with no clear D. CDR3 length: 13 residues. Germline lookup yields CDR1 PRHDT and CDR2 FYEKMQ (reference sequence). V gave up 2 bases and J gave up 1 base, with 5 bases separating them. The CDR3 bases are TGTGCCAGCAGCTTACATAAGAACACTGAAGCTTTCTTT. Translating it yields CASSLHKNTEAFF.

The sample holds a few counts of this clone. The genes are TRBV9 and TRBJ2-2; either TRBD1 or TRBD2 may fit D (6 bases each). V lost 4 bases to trimming and J lost 7 bases, with 17 bases between them. In germline, CDR1 is SGDLS, CDR2 YYNGEE. This CDR3 has 15 amino acids. CDR3 nucleotide sequence: TGTGCCAGCAGCCAAATGTCGGGGGCGGGCGGGGAGCTGTTTTTT. Its protein is CASSQMSGAGGELFF.

This rearrangement joins TRBV19 to TRBJ1-1; no clear D gene. The CDR3 runs to 15 residues. Germline assignment: CDR1 LNHDA and CDR2 SQIVND (reference sequence). V dropped 5 bases and J dropped 4 bases, with 17 bases sitting between them. CDR3 amino acids: CASSSWTQRVTEAFF. CDR3 bases: TGTGCCAGTAGTTCTTGGACCCAGAGGGTCACTGAAGCTTTCTTT.

The chain combines TRBV9 with TRBJ2-5; D assignment may be TRBD1 or TRBD2 (5 bases each). Germline lookup yields CDR1 SGDLS and CDR2 YYNGEE. V lost 1 base and J lost 1, with 8 bases in between. This CDR3 comprises 14 residues. The CDR3 nucleotides read TGTGCCAGCAGCGTAACCGGGACCCAAGAGACCCAGTACTTC. Protein sequence: CASSVTGTQETQYF.

The chain has TRBV11-2 and TRBJ1-4; 9 bases are a match to TRBD1. Germline CDR1 and CDR2: SGHAT and FQNNGV. V lost 3 bases and J lost 8; bases outside the gene matches: 1. The CDR3 has 13 amino acids. The CDR3 coding sequence is TGTGCCAGCAGCTTCGGGACAGGGGAAAAACTGTTTTTT. This sequence encodes CASSFGTGEKLFF. Full variable domain (remainder filled in from reference TRBV11-2 and TRBJ1-4): EAGVAQSPRYKIIEKRQSVAFWCNPISGHATLYWYQQILGQGPKLLIQFQNNGVVDDSQLPKDRFSAERLKGVDSTLKIQPAKLEDSAVYLCASSFGTGEKLFFGSGTQLSVL.

The chain employs TRBV29-1 and TRBJ2-7; weak D call: TRBD1 (5 bases). This CDR3 has 13 amino acids. Germline values: CDR1 SQVTM, CDR2 ANQGSEA. V was pared by 2 bases and J by 2 bases, with 10 bases between. CDR3 bases: TGCAGCGTTGAAAGGCAGGGTACCTACGAGCAGTACTTC. It encodes CSVERQGTYEQYF.

The genes are TRBV7-8 and TRBJ2-5; D gene uncertain. This CDR3 region has 14 residues. CDR1 is SGHVS and CDR2 is FQNEAQ in the germline V gene. V was shortened by 2 bases and J by 1 base, with 8 bases between the two germline ends. CDR3 in DNA: TGTGCCAGCAGCTTAAACGCCCTCCAAGAGACCCAGTACTTC. As protein: CASSLNALQETQYF. The full variable domain, its missing parts supplied by reference TRBV7-8 and TRBJ2-5, is GAGVSQSPRYKVAKRGQDVALRCDPISGHVSLFWYQQALGQGPEFLTYFQNEAQLDKSGLPSDRFFAERPEGSVSTLKIQRTQQEDSAVYLCASSLNALQETQYFGPGTRLLVL.

The chain has TRBV5-5 and TRBJ1-2; 7 nucleotides match TRBD1. The germline V gene has CDR1 SGHKS and CDR2 YYEKEE (reference sequence). Unmatched junction bases numbered 8, after V lost 3 bases and J lost 6 bases. This CDR3 is 14 amino acids long. CDR3 nucleotide sequence: TGTGCCAGCAGCTGGGACAGCGGGGACGATGGCTACACCTTC. Residues: CASSWDSGDDGYTF.

Remarks on this clone: Sequence at one end of the junction differs from germline and may be a read error. The chain employs TRBV7-7 and TRBJ2-2, with TRBD1 identical over 8 bases. CDR1 and CDR2 from the germline V gene are SSHAT and FNYEAQ (reference sequence). The CDR3 extends over 14 amino acids. The CDR3 DNA reads TGTGCTAGCAGCGACAGGGGCGACACCGGGGAGCTGTTTTTT. It is translated as CASSDRGDTGELFF.

This clone turned up a few times. The rearrangement links TRBV5-4 to TRBJ2-7; tentatively, D is TRBD1 (6 bases). V was clipped by 6 bases and J by 0 bases, with 19 bases between them. Germline values: CDR1 SGHNT, CDR2 YYREEE (reference sequence). The CDR3 runs 16 residues. The CDR3 nucleotides read TGTGCCAGCACCCCCGAGGTCACAGGGCTCTCCTACGAGCAGTACTTC. This translates into CASTPEVTGLSYEQYF. The complete variable domain, with remaining parts taken from reference TRBV5-4 and TRBJ2-7, reads ETGVTQSPTHLIKTRGQQVTLRCSSQSGHNTVSWYQQALGQGPQFIFQYYREEENGRGNFPPRFSGLQFPNYSSELNVNALELDDSALYLCASTPEVTGLSYEQYFGPGTRLTVT.